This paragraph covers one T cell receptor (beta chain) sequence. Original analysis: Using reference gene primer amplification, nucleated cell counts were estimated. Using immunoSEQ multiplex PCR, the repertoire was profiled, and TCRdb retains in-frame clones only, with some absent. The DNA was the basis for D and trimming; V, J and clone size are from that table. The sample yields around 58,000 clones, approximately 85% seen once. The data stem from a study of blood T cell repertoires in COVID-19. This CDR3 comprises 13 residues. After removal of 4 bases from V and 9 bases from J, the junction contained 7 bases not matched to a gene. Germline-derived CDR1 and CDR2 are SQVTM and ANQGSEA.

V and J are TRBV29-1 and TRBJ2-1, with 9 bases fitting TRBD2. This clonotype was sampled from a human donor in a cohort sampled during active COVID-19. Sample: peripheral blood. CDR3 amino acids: CSVVPSGISEQFF. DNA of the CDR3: TGCAGCGTTGTACCTAGCGGGATCTCTGAGCAGTTCTTC.